The clone carrying this TCR beta chain came up once. The germline gives CDR1 SGDLS, CDR2 YYNGEE. The V gene lost 0 bases and the J gene lost 7 bases, with 7 bases spanning the gap. This CDR3 spans 13 amino acids. The data were obtained in a study of T cell changes during pregnancy in multiple sclerosis. Clones were sequenced by immunoSEQ multiplex PCR, and TCRdb holds only the in-frame ones, with some missing. The sample shows about 110,000 clones, approximately 91% of them seen only once. This chain links TRBV9 with TRBJ2-2; D might be TRBD2 (6 bases). The TCR was taken from a female donor with multiple sclerosis, enrolled in a pregnancy study. The source material was peripheral blood, sampled after pregnancy. The DNA of the CDR3 is TGTGCCAGCAGCGTAGAAGCGGGCGGGGAGCTGTTTTTT. Residues: CASSVEAGGELFF.